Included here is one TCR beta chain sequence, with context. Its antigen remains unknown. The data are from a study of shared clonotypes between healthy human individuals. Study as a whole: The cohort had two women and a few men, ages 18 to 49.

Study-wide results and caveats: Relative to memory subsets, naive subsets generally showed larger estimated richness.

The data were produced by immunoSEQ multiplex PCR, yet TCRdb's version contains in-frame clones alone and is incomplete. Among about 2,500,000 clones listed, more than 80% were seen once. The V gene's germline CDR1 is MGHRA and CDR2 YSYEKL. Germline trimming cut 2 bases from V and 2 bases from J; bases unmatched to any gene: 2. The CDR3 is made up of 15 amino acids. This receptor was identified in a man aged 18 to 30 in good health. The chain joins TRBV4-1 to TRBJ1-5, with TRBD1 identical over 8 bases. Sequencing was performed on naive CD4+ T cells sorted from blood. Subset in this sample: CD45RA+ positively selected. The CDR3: CASSQLGQGNQPQHF. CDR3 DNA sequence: TGCGCCAGCAGCCAACTGGGACAGGGCAATCAGCCCCAGCATTTT.